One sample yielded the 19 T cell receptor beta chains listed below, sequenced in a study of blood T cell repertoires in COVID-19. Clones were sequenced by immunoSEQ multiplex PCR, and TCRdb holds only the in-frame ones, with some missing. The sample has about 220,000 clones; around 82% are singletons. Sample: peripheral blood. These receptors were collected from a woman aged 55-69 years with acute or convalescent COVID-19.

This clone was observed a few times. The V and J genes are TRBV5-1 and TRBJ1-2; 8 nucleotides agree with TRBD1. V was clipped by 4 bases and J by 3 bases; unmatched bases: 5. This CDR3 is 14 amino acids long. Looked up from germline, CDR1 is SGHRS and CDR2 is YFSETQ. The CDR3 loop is CASSDGQGDYGYTF. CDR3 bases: TGCGCCAGCAGCGACGGACAGGGAGACTATGGCTACACCTTC.

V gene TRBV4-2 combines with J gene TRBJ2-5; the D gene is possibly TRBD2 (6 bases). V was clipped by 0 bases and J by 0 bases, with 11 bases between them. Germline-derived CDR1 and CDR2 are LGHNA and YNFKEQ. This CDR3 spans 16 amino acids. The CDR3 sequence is CASSQDVAGHQETQYF. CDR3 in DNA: TGTGCCAGCAGCCAAGACGTGGCGGGGCACCAAGAGACCCAGTACTTC.

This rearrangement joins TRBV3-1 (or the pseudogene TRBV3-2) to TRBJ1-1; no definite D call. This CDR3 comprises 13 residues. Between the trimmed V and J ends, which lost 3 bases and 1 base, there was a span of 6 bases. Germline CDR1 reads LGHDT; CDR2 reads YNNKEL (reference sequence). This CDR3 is CASSHTSNTEAFF. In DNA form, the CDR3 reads TGTGCCAGCAGCCACACATCGAACACTGAAGCTTTCTTT.

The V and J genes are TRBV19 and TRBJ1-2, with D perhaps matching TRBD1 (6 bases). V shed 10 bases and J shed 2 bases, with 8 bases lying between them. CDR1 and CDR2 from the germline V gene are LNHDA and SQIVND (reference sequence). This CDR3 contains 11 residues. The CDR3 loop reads CATTGNYGYTF. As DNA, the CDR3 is TGTGCCACCACAGGGAACTATGGCTACACCTTC.

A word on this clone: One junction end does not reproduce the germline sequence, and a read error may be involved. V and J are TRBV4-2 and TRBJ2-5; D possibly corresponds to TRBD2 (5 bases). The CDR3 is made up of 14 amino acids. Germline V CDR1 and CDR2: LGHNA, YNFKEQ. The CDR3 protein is CASSEEGEGETQYF. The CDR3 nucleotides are TGTGCCAGCAGCGAAGAGGGAGAAGGAGAGACCCAGTACTTC.

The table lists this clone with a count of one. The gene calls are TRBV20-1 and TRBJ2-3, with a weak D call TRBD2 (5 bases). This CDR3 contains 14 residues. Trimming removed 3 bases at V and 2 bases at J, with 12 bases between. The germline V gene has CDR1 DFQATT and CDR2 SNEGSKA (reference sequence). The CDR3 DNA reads TGCAGTGCTAGTGGAGGCGGATACACAGATACGCAGTATTTT. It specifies CSASGGGYTDTQYF.

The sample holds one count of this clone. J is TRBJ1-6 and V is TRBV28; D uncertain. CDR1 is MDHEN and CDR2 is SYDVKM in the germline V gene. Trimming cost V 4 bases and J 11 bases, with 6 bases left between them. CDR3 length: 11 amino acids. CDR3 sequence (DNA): TGTGCCAGCAGTTCCCAGACACCCCTCCACTTT. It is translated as CASSSQTPLHF.

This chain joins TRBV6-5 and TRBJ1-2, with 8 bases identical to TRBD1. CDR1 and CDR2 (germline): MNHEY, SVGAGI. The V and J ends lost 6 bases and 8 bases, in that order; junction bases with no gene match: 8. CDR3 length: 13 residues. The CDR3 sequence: CASRSGQGGGYTF. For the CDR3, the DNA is TGTGCCAGCAGGAGCGGACAGGGCGGAGGCTACACCTTC.

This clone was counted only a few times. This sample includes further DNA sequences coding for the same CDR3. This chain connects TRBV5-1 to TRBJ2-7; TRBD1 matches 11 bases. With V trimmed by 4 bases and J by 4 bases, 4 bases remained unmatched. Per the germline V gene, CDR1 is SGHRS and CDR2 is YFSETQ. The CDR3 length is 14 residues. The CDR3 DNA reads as TGCGCCAGCAGCCCCGGGACAGGGGGTTACGAGCAGTACTTC. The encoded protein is CASSPGTGGYEQYF.

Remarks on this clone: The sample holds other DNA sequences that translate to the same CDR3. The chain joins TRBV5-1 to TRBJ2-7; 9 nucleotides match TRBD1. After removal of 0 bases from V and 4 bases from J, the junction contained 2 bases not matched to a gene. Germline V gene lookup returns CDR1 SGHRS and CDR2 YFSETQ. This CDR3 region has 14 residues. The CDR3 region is CASSLDRGPYEQYF. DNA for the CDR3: TGCGCCAGCAGCTTGGACAGGGGGCCGTACGAGCAGTACTTC.

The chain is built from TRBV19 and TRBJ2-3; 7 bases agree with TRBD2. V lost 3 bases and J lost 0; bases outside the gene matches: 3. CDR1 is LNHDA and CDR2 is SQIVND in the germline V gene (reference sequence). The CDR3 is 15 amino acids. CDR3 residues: CASSIGGGSTDTQYF. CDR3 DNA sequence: TGTGCCAGTAGTATCGGCGGGGGTAGCACAGATACGCAGTATTTT.

Here the CDR3 DNA reads TGTGCCAGCTCACCAACAGGGCACTATGGCTACACCTTC. It yields the protein CASSPTGHYGYTF. The genes are TRBV18 and TRBJ1-2, with a possible D match to TRBD1 (6 bases). The CDR3 contains 13 residues. V lost 2 bases and J 3 bases, leaving 7 bases between the germline ends. In germline, CDR1 is KGHSH, CDR2 LQKENI. Drawing the rest from reference TRBV18 and TRBJ1-2, the complete variable domain is NAGVMQNPRHLVRRRGQEARLRCSPMKGHSHVYWYRQLPEEGLKFMVYLQKENIIDESGMPKERFSAEFPKEGPSILRIQQVVRGDSAAYFCASSPTGHYGYTFGSGTRLTVV.

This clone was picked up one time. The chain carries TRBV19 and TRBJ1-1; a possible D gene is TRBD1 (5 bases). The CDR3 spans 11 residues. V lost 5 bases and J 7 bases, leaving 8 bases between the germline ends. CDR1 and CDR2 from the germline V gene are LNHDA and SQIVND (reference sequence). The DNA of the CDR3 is TGTGCCAGTAGTGACAGATTTGAAGCTTTCTTT. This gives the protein CASSDRFEAFF.

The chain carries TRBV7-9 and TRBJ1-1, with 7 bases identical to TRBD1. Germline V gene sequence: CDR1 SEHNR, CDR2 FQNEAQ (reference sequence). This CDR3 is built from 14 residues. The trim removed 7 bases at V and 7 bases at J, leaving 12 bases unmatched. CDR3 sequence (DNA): TGTGCCAGCACTCGAACCGAGGGGGCCGATGAAGCTTTCTTT. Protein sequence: CASTRTEGADEAFF.

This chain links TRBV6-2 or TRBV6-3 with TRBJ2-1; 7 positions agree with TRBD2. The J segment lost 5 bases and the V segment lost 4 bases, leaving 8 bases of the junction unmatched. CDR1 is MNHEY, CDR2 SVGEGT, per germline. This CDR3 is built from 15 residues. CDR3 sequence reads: CASSSETSTHNEQFF. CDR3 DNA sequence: TGTGCCAGCAGTTCCGAGACTAGCACCCACAATGAGCAGTTCTTC.

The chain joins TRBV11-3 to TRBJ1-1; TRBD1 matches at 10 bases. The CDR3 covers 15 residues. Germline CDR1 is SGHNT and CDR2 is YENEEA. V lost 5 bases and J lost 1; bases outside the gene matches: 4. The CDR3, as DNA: TGTGCCAGCAGCGAAGGGACAGGGGCGAACACTGAAGCTTTCTTT. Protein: CASSEGTGANTEAFF.

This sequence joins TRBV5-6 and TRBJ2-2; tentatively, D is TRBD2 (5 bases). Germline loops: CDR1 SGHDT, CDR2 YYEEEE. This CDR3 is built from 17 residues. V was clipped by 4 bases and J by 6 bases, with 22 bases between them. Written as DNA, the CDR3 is TGTGCCAGCAGCCGCTTAGACGGGGTAGGATGGTCCGGGGAGCTGTTTTTT. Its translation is CASSRLDGVGWSGELFF. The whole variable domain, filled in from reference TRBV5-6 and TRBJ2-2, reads DAGVTQSPTHLIKTRGQQVTLRCSPKSGHDTVSWYQQALGQGPQFIFQYYEEEERQRGNFPDRFSGHQFPNYSSELNVNALLLGDSALYLCASSRLDGVGWSGELFFGEGSRLTVL.

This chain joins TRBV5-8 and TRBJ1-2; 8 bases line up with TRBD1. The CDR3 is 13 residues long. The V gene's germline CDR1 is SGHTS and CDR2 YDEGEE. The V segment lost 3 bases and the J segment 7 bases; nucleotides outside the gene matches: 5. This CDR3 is CASSSDRAGGYTF. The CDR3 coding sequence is TGTGCCAGCAGCTCGGACAGGGCGGGTGGCTACACCTTC. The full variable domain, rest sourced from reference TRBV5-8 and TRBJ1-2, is EAGVTQSPTHLIKTRGQQATLRCSPISGHTSVYWYQQALGLGLQFLLWYDEGEERNRGNFPPRFSGRQFPNYSSELNVNALELEDSALYLCASSSDRAGGYTFGSGTRLTVV.

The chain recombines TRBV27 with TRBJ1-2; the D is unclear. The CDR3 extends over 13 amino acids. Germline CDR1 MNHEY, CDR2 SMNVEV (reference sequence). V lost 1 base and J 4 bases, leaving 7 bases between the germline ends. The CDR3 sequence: CASSLLGGYGYTF. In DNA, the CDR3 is TGTGCCAGCAGTTTATTAGGAGGCTATGGCTACACCTTC.